Listed below are T cell receptor beta chains from one sample, sequenced in a study of blood T cells in healthy people across ages. TCRdb reprocessed the 5' RACE reads via MiXCR and lists one record per CDR3 protein. The profile shows about 1.4 million distinct CDR3 sequences, 45% to 70% of them singletons. Sequences were obtained from blood. The receptors were gathered from a man aged 18 to 30 in good health. The CDR3 runs from the conserved cysteine through the conserved F or W. Each record gives: D gene, V gene, clone size, J gene, CDR3 protein, CDR3 DNA. D genes are given only for firm matches. Some rows have no size entry. The others give once, few or many, or a class for an expanded clone.

d_call: NA; v_call: TRBV29-1; clone_size: NA; j_call: TRBJ2-2; cdr3_aa: CSALQSNTGELFF; cdr3_nt: TGCAGCGCCCTACAGAGTAACACCGGGGAGCTGTTTTTT
d_call: TRBD2; v_call: TRBV13; clone_size: few; j_call: TRBJ2-4; cdr3_aa: CASSLGLPREQYF; cdr3_nt: TGTGCCAGCAGCTTAGGACTGCCGCGGGAGCAGTACTTC
d_call: TRBD1; v_call: TRBV7-9; clone_size: NA; j_call: TRBJ1-6; cdr3_aa: CASSDGQGIDQPLHF; cdr3_nt: TGTGCCAGCAGCGACGGACAGGGCATTGATCAACCCCTCCACTTT
d_call: NA; v_call: TRBV12-3/TRBV12-4; clone_size: NA; j_call: TRBJ2-1; cdr3_aa: CASRTASSYNEQFF; cdr3_nt: TGTGCCAGCCGGACAGCCTCCTCCTACAATGAGCAGTTCTTC
d_call: NA; v_call: TRBV5-1; clone_size: NA; j_call: TRBJ2-1; cdr3_aa: CASSAVNEQFF; cdr3_nt: TGCGCCAGCAGTGCCGTAAATGAGCAGTTCTTC
d_call: TRBD1; v_call: TRBV27; clone_size: NA; j_call: TRBJ2-7; cdr3_aa: CATKGALSYEQYF; cdr3_nt: TGTGCCACCAAGGGGGCGCTTTCCTACGAGCAGTACTTC
d_call: NA; v_call: TRBV7-9; clone_size: few; j_call: TRBJ2-1; cdr3_aa: CASSLQLREQFF; cdr3_nt: TGTGCCAGCAGCTTACAATTGCGAGAGCAGTTCTTC
d_call: TRBD1; v_call: TRBV4-3; clone_size: NA; j_call: TRBJ1-6; cdr3_aa: CASSQLTGGISPLHF; cdr3_nt: TGCGCCAGCAGCCAACTGACAGGGGGGATTTCACCCCTCCACTTT
d_call: NA; v_call: TRBV28; clone_size: NA; j_call: TRBJ2-2; cdr3_aa: CASSTHGATLTGELFF; cdr3_nt: TGTGCCAGCAGTACTCACGGGGCCACCCTTACCGGGGAGCTGTTTTTT
d_call: TRBD1; v_call: TRBV6-1; clone_size: once; j_call: TRBJ2-3; cdr3_aa: CASSELTGAITDTQYF; cdr3_nt: TGTGCCAGCAGTGAATTGACAGGGGCGATCACAGATACGCAGTATTTT
d_call: NA; v_call: TRBV11-2; clone_size: few; j_call: TRBJ2-5; cdr3_aa: CASSSEGIRYQETQYF; cdr3_nt: TGTGCCAGCAGCTCCGAGGGCATACGATACCAAGAGACCCAGTACTTC
d_call: TRBD1; v_call: TRBV5-6; clone_size: NA; j_call: TRBJ2-1; cdr3_aa: CASNRDRGLFGEQFF; cdr3_nt: TGTGCCAGCAACAGGGACAGGGGACTCTTCGGTGAGCAGTTCTTC
d_call: TRBD2; v_call: TRBV11-2; clone_size: NA; j_call: TRBJ2-1; cdr3_aa: CASSKRGGAGKNEQFF; cdr3_nt: TGTGCCAGCAGCAAACGCGGGGGGGCGGGGAAAAATGAGCAGTTCTTC
d_call: TRBD1; v_call: TRBV29-1; clone_size: NA; j_call: TRBJ1-1; cdr3_aa: CCAQTGGGSEAFF; cdr3_nt: TGCTGCGCTCAAACAGGGGGCGGGAGTGAAGCTTTCTTT
d_call: TRBD2; v_call: TRBV27; clone_size: NA; j_call: TRBJ2-7; cdr3_aa: CASSTLAGGGEQYF; cdr3_nt: TGTGCCAGCAGTACACTAGCGGGAGGGGGTGAGCAGTACTTC
d_call: NA; v_call: TRBV19; clone_size: NA; j_call: TRBJ1-2; cdr3_aa: CASGRWSGTLIGGYTF; cdr3_nt: TGTGCCAGTGGAAGGTGGTCGGGAACATTAATCGGGGGCTACACCTTC
d_call: NA; v_call: TRBV5-1; clone_size: few; j_call: TRBJ2-7; cdr3_aa: CASSSTGPGTYEQYF; cdr3_nt: TGCGCCAGCAGCTCGACCGGACCGGGAACCTACGAGCAGTACTTC
d_call: TRBD2; v_call: TRBV29-1; clone_size: NA; j_call: TRBJ2-1; cdr3_aa: CSVGGGMTSGSCNEQFF; cdr3_nt: TGCAGCGTGGGTGGGGGCATGACTAGCGGCTCCTGCAATGAGCAGTTCTTC
d_call: NA; v_call: TRBV7-6; clone_size: NA; j_call: TRBJ2-1; cdr3_aa: CASSLAGIQNNEQFF; cdr3_nt: TGTGCCAGCAGCTTAGCCGGCATCCAAAACAATGAGCAGTTCTTC
d_call: NA; v_call: TRBV5-1; clone_size: few; j_call: TRBJ2-6; cdr3_aa: CASSLAGGAGANVLTF; cdr3_nt: TGCGCCAGCAGCTTAGCTGGGGGCGCTGGGGCCAACGTCCTGACTTTC
d_call: NA; v_call: TRBV6-5; clone_size: NA; j_call: TRBJ1-2; cdr3_aa: CASSYTGFYGYTF; cdr3_nt: TGTGCCAGCAGTTACACAGGCTTCTATGGCTACACCTTC
d_call: TRBD2; v_call: TRBV20-1; clone_size: NA; j_call: TRBJ2-7; cdr3_aa: CSAREVLAGDPYEQYF; cdr3_nt: TGCAGTGCTAGAGAAGTACTAGCGGGAGACCCCTACGAGCAGTACTTC
d_call: TRBD1; v_call: TRBV4-2; clone_size: NA; j_call: TRBJ2-5; cdr3_aa: CASSQFASEGAGYQETQYF; cdr3_nt: TGTGCCAGCAGCCAGTTTGCCAGCGAGGGGGCCGGGTACCAAGAGACCCAGTACTTC